These 29 T cell receptor beta chains were all obtained from the same sample, sequenced in a study of control samples from healthy donors and cancer patients. Only in-frame clones appear in the TCRdb table, and some are missing; sequencing was by immunoSEQ multiplex PCR. The repertoire includes 110,000 to 150,000 clones, roughly nine tenths of them detected once, and over 4.5% sits in the top ten. Sequencing used blood. The receptor source for this set is a young man in good health.

V and J are TRBV7-6 and TRBJ1-4; D perhaps matches TRBD1 (5 bases). V was shortened by 0 bases and J by 5 bases, with 10 bases between the two germline ends. The CDR3 covers 15 residues. The germline V gene has CDR1 SGHVS and CDR2 FNYEAQ. The CDR3 DNA is TGTGCCAGCAGCTTAGCCGACAGCTTCAATGAAAAACTGTTTTTT. It is translated as CASSLADSFNEKLFF.

This clone was found a few times. The chain couples TRBV6-4 to TRBJ1-4; 11 positions match TRBD1. Trimming took 4 bases from V and 7 from J; bases not matched to a gene: 2. From germline, CDR1 is MRHNA and CDR2 SNTAGT. The length of the CDR3 is 14 residues. This CDR3 is CASSAGTGGEKLFF. DNA for the CDR3: TGTGCCAGCAGTGCCGGGACAGGGGGTGAAAAACTGTTTTTT.

The chain joins TRBV6-6 to TRBJ1-3; D possibly corresponds to TRBD1 (6 bases). CDR1 and CDR2 (germline): MNHNY, SVGAGI (reference sequence). Trimming shortened V by 5 bases and J by 4 bases, and 12 bases separated the two germline ends. The CDR3 is made up of 14 amino acids. The CDR3 nucleotides are TGTGCCAGCAGTCGATCAGGGGACGGAAACACCATATATTTT. Translated: CASSRSGDGNTIYF.

The CDR3 is CSVESRERLYEAFF. The CDR3, as DNA: TGCAGCGTTGAATCTAGGGAGAGACTCTATGAAGCTTTCTTT. The chain links TRBV29-1 to TRBJ1-1; unclear D gene. The V and J ends lost 2 bases and 7 bases respectively, with 17 bases between them. CDR1 and CDR2 (germline): SQVTM, ANQGSEA. CDR3 length: 14 amino acids.

The gene calls are TRBV9 and TRBJ2-1, with TRBD2 matching over 12 bases. Trimming cost V 4 bases and J 4 bases; bases outside gene matches: 6. The CDR3 sequence is 16 residues long. Germline CDR1 and CDR2: SGDLS and YYNGEE. This CDR3 reads CASSPGGLAGYNEQFF. Here the CDR3 DNA reads TGTGCCAGCAGCCCTGGGGGACTAGCGGGTTACAATGAGCAGTTCTTC.

This clone has only one observation. This rearrangement joins TRBV19 to TRBJ2-4, with 12 bases matching TRBD2. V lost 8 bases, J lost 8 bases, and 13 bases stayed unmatched. The CDR3 contains 16 residues. CDR1 is LNHDA and CDR2 is SQIVND in the germline V gene (reference sequence). The CDR3 DNA reads as TGTGCCAGTTCCGACCATCTAGCGGGAGGGGGAGACATTCAGTACTTC. This codes for CASSDHLAGGGDIQYF.

The chain employs TRBV11-3 and TRBJ2-5; D is undetermined. CDR1 is SGHNT, CDR2 YENEEA, per germline. The length of the CDR3 is 15 residues. V shed 4 bases and J shed 1 base, with 13 bases lying between them. The CDR3 DNA reads as TGTGCCAGCAGCTCGGGTAGGGCAGCCCAAGAGACCCAGTACTTC. It encodes CASSSGRAAQETQYF.

This clone showed up just a few times. The chain is built from TRBV29-1 and TRBJ2-4; 8 positions agree with TRBD1. This CDR3 spans 14 amino acids. V shed 5 bases and J 8 bases; nucleotides not matched to a gene: 11. Looked up from germline, CDR1 is SQVTM and CDR2 is ANQGSEA. The CDR3 protein is CSVKSGGAFYIQYF. The DNA of the CDR3 is TGCAGCGTTAAATCAGGGGGCGCTTTTTACATTCAGTACTTC.

The chain carries TRBV29-1 and TRBJ2-3; D call uncertain. With 4 bases removed from V and 3 bases from J, the gap between germline ends came to 14 bases. The CDR3 runs to 14 residues. CDR1 SQVTM and CDR2 ANQGSEA come from the germline V gene. Here the CDR3 DNA reads TGCAGCGTTGTACCCAAACTACGTACAGATACGCAGTATTTT. Translating it yields CSVVPKLRTDTQYF.

The rearrangement uses TRBV18 and TRBJ1-4; 8 bases align to TRBD1. This CDR3 comprises 14 residues. The trim removed 6 bases at V and 4 bases at J, leaving 4 bases unmatched. CDR1 and CDR2 (germline): KGHSH, LQKENI. The CDR3 sequence is CASSRGQGNEKLFF. The CDR3 nucleotides are TGTGCCAGCTCTCGCGGACAGGGTAATGAAAAACTGTTTTTT.

The chain employs TRBV12-3 or TRBV12-4 and TRBJ2-3; D unresolved. CDR3 length: 11 amino acids. V was clipped by 1 base and J by 6 bases, with 2 bases between them. The CDR3: CASSLVDTQYF. For the CDR3, the DNA is TGTGCCAGCAGTTTAGTTGATACGCAGTATTTT.

The V call is TRBV6-1, the J call TRBJ1-2; 8 nucleotides agree with TRBD1. This CDR3 is 16 amino acids long. Germline lookup yields CDR1 MNHNS and CDR2 SASEGT. V shed 1 base and J 6 bases; nucleotides not matched to a gene: 10. DNA for the CDR3: TGTGCCAGCAGTGAAGGGATAGGGACAGGCTCCGATGGCTACACCTTC. It translates to CASSEGIGTGSDGYTF.

The CDR3 protein is CASSFSGRALNEQFF. The CDR3 DNA is TGTGCCAGCAGTTTTAGCGGGAGGGCCCTCAATGAGCAGTTCTTC. The chain uses TRBV7-6 and TRBJ2-1; 11 bases fit TRBD2. V trimming: 6 bases; J trimming: 6 bases; junction bases outside the gene matches: 7. The germline V gene encodes CDR1 SGHVS and CDR2 FNYEAQ. The CDR3 is 15 amino acids.

The chain has TRBV12-3 or TRBV12-4 and TRBJ2-7, with D unresolved. Trimming took off 1 base at V and 8 bases at J, with 12 bases between the two ends. The CDR3 loop spans 13 amino acids. The DNA for the CDR3 is TGTGCCAGCAGTTTAGGACGCACCTTCAAGCAGTACTTC. Its translation: CASSLGRTFKQYF.

V gene TRBV6-5 combines with J gene TRBJ2-7; D is unclear. The germline CDR1 and CDR2 sequences are MNHEY and SVGAGI. V was cut by 8 bases and J by 4 bases, with 9 bases left in between. The CDR3 loop spans 11 amino acids. The CDR3 loop reads CASAGPYEQYF. For the CDR3, the DNA is TGTGCCAGCGCAGGACCATACGAGCAGTACTTC.

The table lists this clone with a count of one. V usage is TRBV18 and J usage is TRBJ1-5, with 7 nucleotides matching TRBD1. Trimming removed 3 bases from V and 1 base from J; junction bases left unmatched: 6. This CDR3 spans 16 amino acids. The germline CDR1 and CDR2 sequences are KGHSH and LQKENI. CDR3 protein: CASSPRQGSSNQPQHF. For the CDR3, the DNA is TGTGCCAGCTCACCTCGACAGGGTTCAAGCAATCAGCCCCAGCATTTT.

This clone was seen only once. This chain connects TRBV5-1 to TRBJ1-3; no clear D. V lost 0 bases and J lost 4, with 5 bases in between. The CDR3 consists of 13 residues. Germline V gives CDR1 SGHRS, CDR2 YFSETQ. CDR3 amino acids: CASSLDQGNTIYF. The CDR3 DNA is TGCGCCAGCAGCTTGGATCAGGGAAACACCATATATTTT.

The gene calls are TRBV5-1 and TRBJ1-4; 9 bases are shared with TRBD1. Trimming at V came to 2 bases and at J to 5 bases, leaving 4 bases not matched to a gene. Germline-derived CDR1 and CDR2 are SGHRS and YFSETQ. The CDR3 is 15 residues long. The CDR3 loop reads CASSFTGTGNEKLFF. CDR3 nucleotides: TGCGCCAGCAGCTTCACCGGGACAGGGAATGAAAAACTGTTTTTT.

This chain connects TRBV30 to TRBJ2-1; the D call may be TRBD1 or TRBD2 (5 bases each). Germline values: CDR1 GTSNPN, CDR2 SVGIG (reference sequence). This CDR3 is built from 17 residues. V was trimmed by 1 base and J by 0 bases, leaving 16 bases between them. CDR3 sequence (DNA): TGTGCCTGGAGTGAAGGGACCCTAAGAACCTCCTACAATGAGCAGTTCTTC. It encodes CAWSEGTLRTSYNEQFF.

V usage is TRBV5-4 and J usage is TRBJ1-4; D not resolved. Trimming removed 0 bases from V and 4 bases from J, with 7 bases in between. CDR3 size: 14 residues. Germline values: CDR1 SGHNT, CDR2 YYREEE (reference sequence). In DNA form, the CDR3 reads TGTGCCAGCAGCTTGGGGCAGAATAATGAAAAACTGTTTTTT. Translation: CASSLGQNNEKLFF.

CDR3 sequence (DNA): TGCGCCAGCAGCCAACAGGGAGTGGTGGGTGAAGCTTTCTTT. Its protein is CASSQQGVVGEAFF. This chain joins TRBV5-1 and TRBJ1-1; weak D call: TRBD1 (6 bases). Germline assignment: CDR1 SGHRS and CDR2 YFSETQ. The CDR3 is 14 residues long. V was pared by 4 bases and J by 7 bases, with 17 bases between.

This chain links TRBV5-1 with TRBJ2-7; perhaps TRBD2 as D (6 bases). Germline loops: CDR1 SGHRS, CDR2 YFSETQ. Trimming cost V 4 bases and J 7 bases, with 15 bases left between them. This CDR3 spans 13 amino acids. In DNA form, the CDR3 reads TGCGCCAGCAGCCTAAGCCCACGGGGGGAGCAGTACTTC. This sequence encodes CASSLSPRGEQYF.

The chain joins TRBV4-1 to TRBJ1-1; D call uncertain. Germline assignment: CDR1 MGHRA and CDR2 YSYEKL. The CDR3 contains 15 residues. V lost 1 base and J 1 base, leaving 10 bases between the germline ends. CDR3 loop: CASSQAARANTEAFF. The CDR3 nucleotides read TGCGCCAGCAGCCAAGCTGCACGGGCGAACACTGAAGCTTTCTTT.

This chain joins TRBV3-1 (or the pseudogene TRBV3-2) and TRBJ2-3, with 7 bases fitting TRBD2. CDR1 and CDR2 from the germline V gene are LGHDT and YNNKEL (reference sequence). The V gene end was trimmed by 4 bases and the J gene end by 0 bases; junction bases not matched to a gene: 7. This CDR3 spans 16 amino acids. CDR3 sequence reads: CASSLGLDRSTDTQYF. As DNA, the CDR3 is TGTGCCAGCAGCCTCGGACTAGACCGTAGCACAGATACGCAGTATTTT.

This chain uses TRBV6-6 with TRBJ2-2; TRBD1 is a possible D gene (6 bases). The CDR3 spans 14 residues. The V gene's germline CDR1 is MNHNY and CDR2 SVGAGI (reference sequence). Trimming shortened V by 8 bases and J by 3 bases, and 13 bases separated the two germline ends. CDR3 amino acids: CASLQDSHTGELFF. The CDR3 DNA reads TGTGCCAGCCTCCAGGACAGCCACACCGGGGAGCTGTTTTTT.

The chain links TRBV10-2 to TRBJ2-1, with 8 bases fitting TRBD2. The V and J ends lost 7 bases and 5 bases, in that order; junction bases with no gene match: 7. The CDR3 runs to 14 residues. From germline, CDR1 is WSHSY and CDR2 SAAADI. In DNA, the CDR3 is TGCGCCAGCATGGGAACAGCGGGAGACAATGAGCAGTTCTTC. Its translation: CASMGTAGDNEQFF.

V gene TRBV30 combines with J gene TRBJ2-2, with 8 bases identical to TRBD2. V dropped 3 bases and J dropped 1; count of bases not matched to a gene: 1. The CDR3 spans 14 residues. CDR1 and CDR2 from the germline V gene are GTSNPN and SVGIG (reference sequence). Written as DNA, the CDR3 is TGTGCCTGGAGGACTAGCGAGAACACCGGGGAGCTGTTTTTT. It translates to CAWRTSENTGELFF.

The J gene is TRBJ1-1, the V gene TRBV5-6; D gene ambiguous. Trimming took 3 bases from V and 4 from J, leaving 19 bases between them. Per the germline V gene, CDR1 is SGHDT and CDR2 is YYEEEE. This CDR3 has 16 amino acids. In DNA, the CDR3 is TGTGCCAGCAGCTCCATTTTTCTGGGGTACGGCACTGAAGCTTTCTTT. Encoded protein: CASSSIFLGYGTEAFF.

This chain joins TRBV5-1 and TRBJ1-6, with 11 nucleotides matching TRBD1. Per the germline V gene, CDR1 is SGHRS and CDR2 is YFSETQ. The trim removed 0 bases at V and 9 bases at J, leaving 5 bases unmatched. The CDR3 runs 16 residues. The CDR3 is CASSLAGTGGFSPLHF. For the CDR3, the DNA is TGCGCCAGCAGCTTGGCCGGGACAGGGGGTTTTTCACCCCTCCACTTT.